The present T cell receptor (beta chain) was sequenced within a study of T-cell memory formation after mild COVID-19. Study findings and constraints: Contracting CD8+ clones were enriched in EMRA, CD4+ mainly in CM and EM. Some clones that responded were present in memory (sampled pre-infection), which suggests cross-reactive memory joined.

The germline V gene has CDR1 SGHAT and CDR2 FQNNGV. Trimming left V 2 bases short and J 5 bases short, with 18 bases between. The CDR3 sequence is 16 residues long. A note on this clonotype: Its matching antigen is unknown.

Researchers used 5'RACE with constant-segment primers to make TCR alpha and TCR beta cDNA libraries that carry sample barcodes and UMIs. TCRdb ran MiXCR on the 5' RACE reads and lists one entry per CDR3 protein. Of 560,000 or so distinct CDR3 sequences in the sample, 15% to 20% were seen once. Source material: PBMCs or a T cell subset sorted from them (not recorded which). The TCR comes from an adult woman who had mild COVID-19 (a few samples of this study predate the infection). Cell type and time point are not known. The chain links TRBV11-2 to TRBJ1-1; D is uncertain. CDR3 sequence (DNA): TGTGCCAGCAGCTTATCCTTCACCGGGGTCCGGACTGAAGCTTTCTTT. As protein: CASSLSFTGVRTEAFF.